This is a list of T cell receptor beta chains from one sample in a study of tumor-infiltrating lymphocytes in primary liver carcinoma. Each CDR3 protein gets one entry after TCRdb re-called the multiplex PCR reads with MiXCR. Found here are approximately 110,000 distinct CDR3 sequences, 64% of them singletons; the top ten hold 7.5% to 9%. Sample: liver tumor tissue from sampling region 3. These TCRs come from a woman aged 60 to 75 with primary liver carcinoma and hepatitis B virus infection. CDR3s include the opening cysteine and the closing phenylalanine or tryptophan. Part of the rows lack a size; the others show once, few, many or a class for expanded clones.

J gene | V gene | clone size | CDR3 protein
TRBJ2-7 | TRBV2 | - | CATSPLSYEQYF
TRBJ2-7 | TRBV29-1 | - | CSGRGEPTTSYEQYF
TRBJ2-7 | TRBV2 | - | CATGSGCEKYF
TRBJ1-2 | TRBV4-1 | many | CASSHPGQYQRVYGYTF
TRBJ2-3 | TRBV6-6 | - | CANSDGTGGIDTQYF
TRBJ2-1 | TRBV29-1 | - | CSVGGTSGRNEQFF
TRBJ2-2 | TRBV11-2 | - | CARSFSVFTGELFF
TRBJ2-5 | TRBV12-3/TRBV12-4 | - | CAINTLAGRGETQYF
TRBJ2-3 | TRBV11-2 | - | CASFRDTQYF
TRBJ2-1 | TRBV5-1 | - | CASSLNPHLAEGFF
TRBJ2-4 | TRBV28 | few | CASSLFPDRASKLAKNIQYF
TRBJ2-1 | TRBV5-4 | - | CASTRGGPLPNNEQSF
TRBJ2-1 | TRBV7-9 | - | CASSLGQGSYNEQLF
TRBJ2-1 | TRBV20-1 | - | CSARSTSGSYNEQFF
TRBJ2-7 | TRBV20-1 | - | CSATLQGWSSGYF
TRBJ2-5 | TRBV12-3/TRBV12-4 | - | CASSLSVIGACNF
TRBJ2-3 | TRBV28 | - | CASSLGGQGSGTDTQYF
TRBJ2-7 | TRBV6-1 | - | CDSSVRDSYYDQYF
TRBJ2-7 | TRBV6-1 | - | CGIGQHSYEQYF
TRBJ2-5 | TRBV6-2/TRBV6-3 | - | CASSRTSEETKYF
TRBJ1-5 | TRBV28 | many | CASSFKGVSNQPQHF
TRBJ1-6 | TRBV11-2 | once | CASSLEGGGVCSPLHF
TRBJ2-7 | TRBV29-1 | - | CSAGLGGDKQYF
TRBJ2-1 | TRBV4-2 | many | CASSQAERDRAYNEQFF
TRBJ2-7 | TRBV6-2/TRBV6-3 | - | CASSDHLSRSCEQYF
TRBJ2-1 | TRBV28 | few | CASSSGQGRPHNEQFF
TRBJ2-2 | TRBV11-2 | many | CASSPGWTGVVTGELFF
TRBJ2-3 | TRBV30 | - | CAWSDSGTITDTQYF
TRBJ1-2 | TRBV11-2 | - | CASSRTEPGVNYGYAF
TRBJ2-7 | TRBV11-1 | - | CARSYLQGPSYEQYF
TRBJ2-2 | TRBV9 | - | CASRTEGVTGELFF
TRBJ2-2 | TRBV20-1 | - | CSARVGGTGELFF
TRBJ2-7 | TRBV28 | few | CASSDRGWSSYEQYF
TRBJ1-1 | TRBV12-3/TRBV12-4 | - | CASSLATGTGAFF
TRBJ2-5 | TRBV9 | - | CASSHSATVEGQETQYF
TRBJ2-1 | TRBV16 | many | CASSQRDEQFF
TRBJ1-5 | TRBV5-6 | many | CASSETGGEGNQPQHF
TRBJ1-5 | TRBV28 | - | CASSYRGEASEPQHF
TRBJ1-1 | TRBV11-2 | few | CAGSRIRGGNTEVFF
TRBJ2-3 | TRBV29-1 | - | CSVGTSGVNTQYF
TRBJ2-1 | TRBV30 | few | CAWSVGQGYYNEQLF
TRBJ2-2 | TRBV11-1 | - | CANSLKVQGRKNTGELFF
TRBJ2-1 | TRBV4-2 | - | CASSQEPRTSGGINEHSF
TRBJ2-7 | TRBV28 | - | CASSLHLAGLSYEQYF
TRBJ2-1 | TRBV24-1 | - | CATSDSTSGGMGYYEQFF
TRBJ1-1 | TRBV29-1 | many | CSVARDSLESNTEAFF
TRBJ1-1 | TRBV28 | - | CGSRARQGLDIEAFF
TRBJ2-7 | TRBV5-8 | - | CASSLAPGGYEQYF
TRBJ2-2 | TRBV5-6 | - | CVSSWGVKSSTGELFF
TRBJ2-3 | TRBV4-1 | - | CASNLAQRNTDMQYF
TRBJ1-2 | TRBV10-3 | many | CAINSRGGKNYGYTF